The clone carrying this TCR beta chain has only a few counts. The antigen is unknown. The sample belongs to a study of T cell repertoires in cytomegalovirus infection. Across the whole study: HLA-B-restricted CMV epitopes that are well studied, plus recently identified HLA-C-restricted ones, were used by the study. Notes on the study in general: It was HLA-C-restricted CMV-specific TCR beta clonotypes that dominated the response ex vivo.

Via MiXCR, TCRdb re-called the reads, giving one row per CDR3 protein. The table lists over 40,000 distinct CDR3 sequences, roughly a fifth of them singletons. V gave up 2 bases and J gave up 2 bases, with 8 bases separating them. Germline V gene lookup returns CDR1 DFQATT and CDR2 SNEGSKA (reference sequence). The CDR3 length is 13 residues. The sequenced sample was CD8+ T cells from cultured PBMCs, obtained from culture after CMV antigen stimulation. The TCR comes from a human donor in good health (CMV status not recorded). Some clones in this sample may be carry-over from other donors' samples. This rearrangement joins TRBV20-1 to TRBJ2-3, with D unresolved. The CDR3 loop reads CSARTLHTDTQYF. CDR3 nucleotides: TGCAGTGCTAGAACTTTACACACAGATACGCAGTATTTT.